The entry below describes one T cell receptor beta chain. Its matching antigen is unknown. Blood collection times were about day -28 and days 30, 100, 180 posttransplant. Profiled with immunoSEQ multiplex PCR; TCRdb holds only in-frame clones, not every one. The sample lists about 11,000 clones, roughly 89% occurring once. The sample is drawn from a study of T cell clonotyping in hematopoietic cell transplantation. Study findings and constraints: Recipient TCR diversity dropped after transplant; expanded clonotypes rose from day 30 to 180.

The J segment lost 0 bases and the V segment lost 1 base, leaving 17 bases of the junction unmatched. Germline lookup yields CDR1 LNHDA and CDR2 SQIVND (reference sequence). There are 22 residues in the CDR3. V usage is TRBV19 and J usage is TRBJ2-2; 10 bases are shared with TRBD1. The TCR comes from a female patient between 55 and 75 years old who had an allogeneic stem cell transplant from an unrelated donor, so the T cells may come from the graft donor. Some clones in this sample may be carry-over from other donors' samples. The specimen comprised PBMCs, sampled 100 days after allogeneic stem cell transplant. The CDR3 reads CASSIGWGGTGVLRTNTGELFF. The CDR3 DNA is TGTGCCAGTAGTATAGGGTGGGGTGGGACAGGGGTGTTGAGGACGAACACCGGGGAGCTGTTTTTT.